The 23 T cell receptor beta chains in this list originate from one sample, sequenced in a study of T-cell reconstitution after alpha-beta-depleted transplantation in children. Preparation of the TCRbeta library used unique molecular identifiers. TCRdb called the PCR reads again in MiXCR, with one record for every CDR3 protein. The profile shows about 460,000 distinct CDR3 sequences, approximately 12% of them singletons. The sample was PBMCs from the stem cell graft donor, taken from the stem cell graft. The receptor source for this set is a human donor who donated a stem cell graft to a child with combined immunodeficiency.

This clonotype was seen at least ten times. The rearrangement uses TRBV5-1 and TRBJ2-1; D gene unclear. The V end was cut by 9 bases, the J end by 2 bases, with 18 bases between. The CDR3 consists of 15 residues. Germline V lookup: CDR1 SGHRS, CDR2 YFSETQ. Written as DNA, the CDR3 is TGCGCCACCTCCTCCCTAGGACCCACCTACAATGAGCAGTTCTTC. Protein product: CATSSLGPTYNEQFF.

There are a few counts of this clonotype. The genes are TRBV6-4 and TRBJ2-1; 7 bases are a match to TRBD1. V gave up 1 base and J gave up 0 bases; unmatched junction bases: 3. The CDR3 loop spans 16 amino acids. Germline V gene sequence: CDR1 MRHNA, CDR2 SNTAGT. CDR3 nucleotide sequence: TGTGCCAGCAGTGACTTAGGGGGCAGCTCCTACAATGAGCAGTTCTTC. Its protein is CASSDLGGSSYNEQFF.

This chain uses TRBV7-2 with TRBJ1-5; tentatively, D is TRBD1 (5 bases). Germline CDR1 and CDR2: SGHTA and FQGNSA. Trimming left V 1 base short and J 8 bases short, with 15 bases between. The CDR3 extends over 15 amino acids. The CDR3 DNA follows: TGTGCCAGCAGCTTAGTTTCCGGGGCAGGTGAGCCCCAGCATTTT. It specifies CASSLVSGAGEPQHF. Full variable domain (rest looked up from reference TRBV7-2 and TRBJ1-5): GAGVSQSPSNKVTEKGKDVELRCDPISGHTALYWYRQSLGQGLEFLIYFQGNSAPDKSGLPSDRFSAERTGGSVSTLTIQRTQQEDSAVYLCASSLVSGAGEPQHFGDGTRLSIL.

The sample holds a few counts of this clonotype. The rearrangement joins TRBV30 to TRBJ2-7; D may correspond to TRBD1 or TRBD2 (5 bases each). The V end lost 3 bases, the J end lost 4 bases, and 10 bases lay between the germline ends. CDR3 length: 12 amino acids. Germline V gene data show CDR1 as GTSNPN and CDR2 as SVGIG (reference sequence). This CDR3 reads CAWRTGAYEQYF. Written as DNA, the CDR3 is TGTGCCTGGAGAACCGGGGCATACGAGCAGTACTTC. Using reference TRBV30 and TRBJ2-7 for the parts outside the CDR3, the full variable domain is SQTIHQWPATLVQPVGSPLSLECTVEGTSNPNLYWYRQAAGRGLQLLFYSVGIGQISSEVPQNLSASRPQDRQFILSSKKLLLSDSGFYLCAWRTGAYEQYFGPGTRLTVT.

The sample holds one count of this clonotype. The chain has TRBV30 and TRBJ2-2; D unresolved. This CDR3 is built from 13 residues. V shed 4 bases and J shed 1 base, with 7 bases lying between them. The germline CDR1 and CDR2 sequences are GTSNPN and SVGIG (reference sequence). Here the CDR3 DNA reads TGTGCCTGGATTTATATGAACACCGGGGAGCTGTTTTTT. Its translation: CAWIYMNTGELFF.

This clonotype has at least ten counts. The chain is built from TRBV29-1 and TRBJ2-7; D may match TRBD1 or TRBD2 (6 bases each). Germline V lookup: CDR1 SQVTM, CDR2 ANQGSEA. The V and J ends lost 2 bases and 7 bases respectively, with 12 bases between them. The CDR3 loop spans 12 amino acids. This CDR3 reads CSVEIRGLEQYF. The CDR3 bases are TGCAGCGTTGAAATCCGGGGGCTGGAGCAGTACTTC.

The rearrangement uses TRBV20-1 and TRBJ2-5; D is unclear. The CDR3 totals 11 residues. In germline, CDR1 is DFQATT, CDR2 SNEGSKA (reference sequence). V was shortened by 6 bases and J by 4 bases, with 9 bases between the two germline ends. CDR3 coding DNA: TGCAGTGCCATGACGACAGAGACCCAGTACTTC. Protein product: CSAMTTETQYF.

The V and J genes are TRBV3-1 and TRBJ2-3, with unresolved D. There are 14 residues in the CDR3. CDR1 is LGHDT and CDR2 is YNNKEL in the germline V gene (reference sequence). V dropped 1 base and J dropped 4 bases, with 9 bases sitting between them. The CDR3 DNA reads TGTGCCAGCAGCCAAGGTCTAGTCTCAGATACGCAGTATTTT. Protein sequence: CASSQGLVSDTQYF.

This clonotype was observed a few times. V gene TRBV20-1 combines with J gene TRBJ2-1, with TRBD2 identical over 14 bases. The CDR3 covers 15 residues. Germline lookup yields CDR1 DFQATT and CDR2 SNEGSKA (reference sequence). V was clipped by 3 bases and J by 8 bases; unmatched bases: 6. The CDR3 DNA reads TGCAGTGCTAGTCCGGGACTAGCGGGAGTTTATGAGCAGTTCTTC. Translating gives CSASPGLAGVYEQFF.

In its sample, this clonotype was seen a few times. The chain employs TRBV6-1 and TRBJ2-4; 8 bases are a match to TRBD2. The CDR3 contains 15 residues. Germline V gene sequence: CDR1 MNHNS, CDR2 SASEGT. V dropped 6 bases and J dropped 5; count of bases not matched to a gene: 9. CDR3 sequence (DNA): TGTGCCAGCAGCATAGGGACTAGTGGCCAAAACATTCAGTACTTC. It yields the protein CASSIGTSGQNIQYF.

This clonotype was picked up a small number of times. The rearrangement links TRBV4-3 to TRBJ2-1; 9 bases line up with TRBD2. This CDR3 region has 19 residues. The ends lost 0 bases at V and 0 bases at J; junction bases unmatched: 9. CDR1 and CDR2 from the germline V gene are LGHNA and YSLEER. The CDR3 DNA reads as TGCGCCAGCAGCCAAGAAAGACTAGCGGAGCTGAGCTCCTACAATGAGCAGTTCTTC. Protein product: CASSQERLAELSSYNEQFF.

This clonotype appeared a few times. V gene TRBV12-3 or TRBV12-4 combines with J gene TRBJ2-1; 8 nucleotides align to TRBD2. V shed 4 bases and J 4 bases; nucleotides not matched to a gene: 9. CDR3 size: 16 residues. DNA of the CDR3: TGTGCCAGCAGTTCGCTCTCCGGGACTAGGTACAATGAGCAGTTCTTC. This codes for CASSSLSGTRYNEQFF.

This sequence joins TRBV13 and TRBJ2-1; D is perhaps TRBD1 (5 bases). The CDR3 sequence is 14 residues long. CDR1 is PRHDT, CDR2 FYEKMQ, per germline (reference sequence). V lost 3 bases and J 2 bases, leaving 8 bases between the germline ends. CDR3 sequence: CASSFRVPYNEQFF. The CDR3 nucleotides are TGTGCCAGCAGCTTCAGGGTCCCCTACAATGAGCAGTTCTTC.

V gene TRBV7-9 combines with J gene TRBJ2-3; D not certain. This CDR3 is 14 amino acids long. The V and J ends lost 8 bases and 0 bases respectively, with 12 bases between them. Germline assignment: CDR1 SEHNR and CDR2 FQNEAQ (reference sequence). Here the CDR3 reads CASVLLTSTDTQYF. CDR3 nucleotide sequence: TGTGCCAGCGTGTTACTGACTAGCACAGATACGCAGTATTTT.

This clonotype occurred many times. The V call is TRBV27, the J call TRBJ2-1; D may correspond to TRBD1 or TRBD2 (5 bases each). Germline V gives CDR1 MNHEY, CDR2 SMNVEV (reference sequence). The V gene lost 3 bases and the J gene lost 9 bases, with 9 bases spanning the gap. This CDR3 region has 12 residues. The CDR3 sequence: CASSFLGTEQFF. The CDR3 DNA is TGTGCCAGCAGTTTTTTGGGGACTGAGCAGTTCTTC.

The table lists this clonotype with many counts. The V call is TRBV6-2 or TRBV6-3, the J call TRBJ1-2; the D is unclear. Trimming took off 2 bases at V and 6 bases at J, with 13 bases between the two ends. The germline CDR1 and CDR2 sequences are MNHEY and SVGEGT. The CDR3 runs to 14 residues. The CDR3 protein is CASSYVVWNDGYTF. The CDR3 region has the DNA TGTGCCAGCAGTTACGTCGTGTGGAATGATGGCTACACCTTC.

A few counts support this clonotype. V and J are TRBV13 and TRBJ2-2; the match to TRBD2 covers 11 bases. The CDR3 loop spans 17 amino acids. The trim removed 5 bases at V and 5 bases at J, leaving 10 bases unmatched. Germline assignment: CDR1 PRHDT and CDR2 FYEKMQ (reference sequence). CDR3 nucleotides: TGTGCCAGCAGCGGTAGCGGGAGGGAGATAAGAACCGGGGAGCTGTTTTTT. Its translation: CASSGSGREIRTGELFF.

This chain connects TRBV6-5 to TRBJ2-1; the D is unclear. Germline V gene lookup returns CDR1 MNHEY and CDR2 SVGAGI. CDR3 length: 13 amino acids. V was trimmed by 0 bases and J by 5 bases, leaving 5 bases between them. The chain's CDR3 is CASSYSLDNEQFF. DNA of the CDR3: TGTGCCAGCAGTTACTCATTAGACAATGAGCAGTTCTTC.

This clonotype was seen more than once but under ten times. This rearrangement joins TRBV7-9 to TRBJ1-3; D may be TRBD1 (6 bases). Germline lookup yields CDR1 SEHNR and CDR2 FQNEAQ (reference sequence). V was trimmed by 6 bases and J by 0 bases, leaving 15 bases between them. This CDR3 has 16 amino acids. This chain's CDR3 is CASRPGGGDSGNTIYF. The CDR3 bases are TGTGCCAGCAGGCCCGGGGGCGGAGACTCTGGAAACACCATATATTTT.

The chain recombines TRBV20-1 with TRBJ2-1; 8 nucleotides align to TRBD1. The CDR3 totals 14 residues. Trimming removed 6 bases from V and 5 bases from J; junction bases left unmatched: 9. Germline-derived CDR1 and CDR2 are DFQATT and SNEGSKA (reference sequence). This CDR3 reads CSARDRMRDNEQFF. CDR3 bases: TGCAGTGCCCGGGACAGGATGAGGGACAATGAGCAGTTCTTC.

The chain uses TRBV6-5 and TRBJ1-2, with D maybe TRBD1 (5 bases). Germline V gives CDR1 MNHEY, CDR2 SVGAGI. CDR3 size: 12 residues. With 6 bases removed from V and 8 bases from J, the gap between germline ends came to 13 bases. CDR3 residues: CASSLPGSGYTF. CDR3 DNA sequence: TGTGCCAGCAGCCTACCAGGGAGCGGCTACACCTTC.

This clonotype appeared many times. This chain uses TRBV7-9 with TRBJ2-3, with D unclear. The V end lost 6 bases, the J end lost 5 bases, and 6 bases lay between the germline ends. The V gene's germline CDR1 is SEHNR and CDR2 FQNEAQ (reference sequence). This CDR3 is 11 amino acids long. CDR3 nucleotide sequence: TGTGCCAGCAGTGTGGAAGATACGCAGTATTTT. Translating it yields CASSVEDTQYF.

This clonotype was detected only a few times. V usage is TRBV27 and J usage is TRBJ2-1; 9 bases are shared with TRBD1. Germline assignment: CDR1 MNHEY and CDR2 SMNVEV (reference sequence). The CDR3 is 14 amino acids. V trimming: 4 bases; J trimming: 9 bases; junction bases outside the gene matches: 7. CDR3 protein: CASSYGTGNGEQFF. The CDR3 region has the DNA TGTGCCAGCAGTTACGGGACAGGGAACGGTGAGCAGTTCTTC.